This T cell receptor (beta chain) came from a study of blood T cell repertoires in COVID-19. Study at large: The cDNA or gDNA used as material had been derived from T cells, B-cell-depleted T cells, or PBMCs.

Per the original methods: Scientists estimated how many nucleated cells there were by amplifying reference gene primers. Produced via immunoSEQ multiplex PCR; TCRdb's table is partial and in-frame only. D and trimming were read from the DNA, whereas the V and J calls and clone size are those reported in that table. Counted here are about 200,000 clones, 80% to 90% occurring once; the ten biggest clones make up around 4.9%. This CDR3 is 14 amino acids long. CDR1 is MNHEY, CDR2 SVGEGT, per germline. The V gene lost 2 bases and the J gene lost 1 base, with 8 bases spanning the gap. Input material: peripheral blood. The chain employs TRBV6-2 or TRBV6-3 and TRBJ1-1; perhaps TRBD1 as D (5 bases). The clonotype originates from a woman of 80 years or more with acute or convalescent COVID-19. The CDR3 loop is CASSYVGGNTEAFF. In DNA, the CDR3 is TGTGCCAGCAGTTACGTCGGGGGGAACACTGAAGCTTTCTTT.